Listed below are T cell receptor beta chains from one sample, sequenced in a study of Ad26.COV2.S vaccination and SARS-CoV-2 variants. Clones were read by immunoSEQ multiplex PCR, and TCRdb kept only the in-frame ones, dropping some. The sample has roughly 410,000 clones; 80% to 90% are singletons. This sample comprised peripheral blood, obtained in a trial of Ad26.COV2.S vaccine versus placebo. These receptors were obtained from a person between 18 and 65 years old who received the Ad26.COV2.S COVID-19 vaccine or a placebo. Both conserved end residues are part of each CDR3. A D gene is named only where the DNA matches it firmly. A row's size may be missing; if present it is once, few, many or a size class.

clone_size cdr3_length j_call d_call v_call cdr3_aa cdr3_nt
. 17 TRBJ2-2 . TRBV7-3 CASSLSNLGVDTGELFF TGTGCCAGCAGCTTAAGTAACTTGGGAGTTGACACCGGGGAGCTGTTTTTT
. 19 TRBJ2-2 TRBD2 TRBV11-3 CASRPAGVAGVLDTGELFF TGTGCCAGCAGACCCGCCGGGGTAGCGGGAGTTCTCGACACCGGGGAGCTGTTTTTT
. 16 TRBJ2-3 . TRBV15 CATSRGDRGSTDTQYF TGTGCCACCAGCAGGGGTGATAGGGGCAGCACAGATACGCAGTATTTT
. 14 TRBJ1-6 . TRBV5-1 CASTLDGPISPLHF TGCGCCTCTACCTTGGACGGACCTATTTCACCCCTCCACTTT
. 14 TRBJ1-6 . TRBV15 CATALERGDSPLHF TGTGCCACCGCCTTGGAGAGAGGGGATTCACCCCTCCACTTT
once 13 TRBJ2-1 . TRBV6-5 CASRGGSGNEQFF TGTGCCAGCAGGGGGGGCTCTGGCAATGAGCAGTTCTTC
. 12 TRBJ2-5 . TRBV7-8 CASSPTRETQYF TGTGCCAGCAGCCCCACCAGGGAGACCCAGTACTTC
. 13 TRBJ1-4 . TRBV18 CASKRATNEKLFF TGTGCCTCTAAAAGGGCAACTAATGAAAAACTGTTTTTT
. 15 TRBJ1-3 . TRBV23-1 CASSQQELVGNTIYF TGCGCCAGCAGTCAGCAAGAACTGGTTGGAAACACCATATATTTT
. 11 TRBJ1-1 . TRBV20-1 CSARGWASPSF TGCAGTGCTCGAGGGTGGGCATCCCCCTCCTTT